The clone carrying this T cell receptor beta chain was found a few times. The data originate from a study of blood T cell repertoires in COVID-19. Trimming shortened V by 2 bases and J by 4 bases, and 12 bases separated the two germline ends. CDR3 size: 14 residues. Per germline, CDR1 WSHSY and CDR2 SAAADI. Profiling relied on immunoSEQ multiplex PCR, and the TCRdb table lists in-frame clones only, not all of them. The repertoire holds roughly 100,000 clones, with approximately 78% as singletons. The V gene is TRBV10-2, the J gene TRBJ2-7; D perhaps matches TRBD2 (6 bases). The sequence derives from a man aged 55 to 70 with active or convalescent COVID-19. Input material: peripheral blood. CDR3 sequence reads: CASSETSSAYEQYF. The CDR3 DNA sequence: TGCGCCAGCAGTGAGACTAGCAGTGCGTACGAGCAGTACTTC.